This T cell receptor (beta chain) comes out of a study of PD-1 blockade in classical Hodgkin lymphoma. Time point defined: cycle 4 day 1 (C4D1), after more than 5 weeks of nivolumab. Each patient relapsed following autologous stem cell transplantation, and prior brentuximab vedotin exposure differed. TCRdb's copy holds only in-frame clones and misses some; the assay was immunoSEQ multiplex PCR. In the table there are fewer than 25,000 clones, approximately 80% of which are singletons. Trimming shortened V by 5 bases and J by 2 bases, and 13 bases separated the two germline ends. This CDR3 spans 14 amino acids. Germline loops: CDR1 GTSNPN, CDR2 SVGIG (reference sequence).

The chain is built from TRBV30 and TRBJ1-5, with a possible D match to TRBD1 (6 bases). The sample consisted of peripheral blood mononuclear cells (PBMCs), taken before the fourth cycle of nivolumab. The sequence came from a human donor with classical Hodgkin lymphoma. In DNA form, the CDR3 reads TGTGCCTGGGCCACAGGGATGGGCAATCAGCCCCAGCATTTT. Encoded protein: CAWATGMGNQPQHF.